This entry is about one TCR beta chain. Its antigen is not known. The data stem from a study of T-cell reconstitution after alpha-beta-depleted transplantation in children. Study outcomes and limitations: When one year had passed after transplant, most T-cell counts and diversity came from newly produced T cells. Reportedly, only several hundred clones from non-depleted graft cells drove alpha-beta T-cell counts at about two months.

Preparation of the TCRbeta library was carried out with unique molecular identifiers. TCRdb passed the PCR reads through MiXCR, listing each CDR3 protein once. The table includes some 830,000 distinct CDR3 sequences, roughly 15% detected once. This CDR3 is 20 amino acids long. Trimming cost V 3 bases and J 4 bases; bases outside gene matches: 24. The sequences come from PBMCs, mostly from graft donor cells, collected 360 days after TCRalphabeta/CD19-depleted stem cell transplant. This chain connects TRBV12-3 or TRBV12-4 to TRBJ2-7; 7 bases agree with TRBD1. This clonotype was obtained from a male patient younger than 18 who had a stem cell transplant for acute lymphoblastic leukemia, so the T cells may come from the graft donor. This CDR3 is CASSFQTGRGLHIGSYEQYF. The CDR3, as DNA: TGTGCCAGCAGTTTTCAGACAGGGAGAGGGCTACACATCGGCTCGTACGAGCAGTACTTC.